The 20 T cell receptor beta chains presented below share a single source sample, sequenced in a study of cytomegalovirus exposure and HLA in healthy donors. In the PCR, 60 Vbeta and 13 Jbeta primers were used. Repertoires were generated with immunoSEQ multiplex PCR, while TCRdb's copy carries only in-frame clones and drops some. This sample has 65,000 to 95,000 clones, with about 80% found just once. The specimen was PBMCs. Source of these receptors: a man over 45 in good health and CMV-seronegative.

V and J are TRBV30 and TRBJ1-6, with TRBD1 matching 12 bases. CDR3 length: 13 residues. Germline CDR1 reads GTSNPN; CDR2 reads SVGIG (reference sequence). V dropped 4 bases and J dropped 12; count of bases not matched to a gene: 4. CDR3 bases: TGTGCCTGGAAGGGACAGGGGGCAGAACCCCTCCACTTT. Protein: CAWKGQGAEPLHF.

CDR3 DNA sequence: TGTGCCAGCAGCTTGCCGGGGGGCCACCAAGAGACCCAGTACTTC. Its translation: CASSLPGGHQETQYF. This chain links TRBV5-4 with TRBJ2-5; tentative D call: TRBD2 (7 bases). The CDR3 loop spans 15 amino acids. Germline V gives CDR1 SGHNT, CDR2 YYREEE (reference sequence). V lost 1 base and J 0 bases, leaving 10 bases between the germline ends.

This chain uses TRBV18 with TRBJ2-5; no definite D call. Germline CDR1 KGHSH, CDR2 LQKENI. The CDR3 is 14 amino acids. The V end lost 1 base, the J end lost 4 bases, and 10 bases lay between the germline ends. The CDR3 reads CASSPQSNRETQYF. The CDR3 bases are TGTGCCAGCTCACCACAGTCAAACAGAGAGACCCAGTACTTC.

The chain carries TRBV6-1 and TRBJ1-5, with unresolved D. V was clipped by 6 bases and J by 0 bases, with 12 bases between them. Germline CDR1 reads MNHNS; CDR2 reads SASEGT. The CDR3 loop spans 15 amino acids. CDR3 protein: CASRREKVSNQPQHF. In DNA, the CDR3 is TGTGCCAGCAGGAGGGAGAAGGTTAGCAATCAGCCCCAGCATTTT.

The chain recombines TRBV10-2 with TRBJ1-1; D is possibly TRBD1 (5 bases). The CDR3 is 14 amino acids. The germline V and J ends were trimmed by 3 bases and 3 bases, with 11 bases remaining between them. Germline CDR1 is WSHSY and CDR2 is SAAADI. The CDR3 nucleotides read TGCGCCAGCAGTGATTGGGGCGGGGACACTGAAGCTTTCTTT. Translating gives CASSDWGGDTEAFF.

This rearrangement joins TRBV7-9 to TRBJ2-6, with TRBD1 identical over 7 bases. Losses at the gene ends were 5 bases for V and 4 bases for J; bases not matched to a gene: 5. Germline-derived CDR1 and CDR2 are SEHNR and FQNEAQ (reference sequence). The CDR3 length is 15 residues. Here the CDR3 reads CASSTDRAGANVLTF. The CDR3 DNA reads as TGTGCCAGCAGCACCGACAGGGCCGGGGCCAACGTCCTGACTTTC.

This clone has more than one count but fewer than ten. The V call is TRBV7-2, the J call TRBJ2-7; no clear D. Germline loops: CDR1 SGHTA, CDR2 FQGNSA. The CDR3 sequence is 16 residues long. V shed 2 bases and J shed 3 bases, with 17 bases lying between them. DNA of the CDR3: TGTGCCAGCAGCTTATACCCCCGGCGGTACATCTACGAGCAGTACTTC. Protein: CASSLYPRRYIYEQYF.

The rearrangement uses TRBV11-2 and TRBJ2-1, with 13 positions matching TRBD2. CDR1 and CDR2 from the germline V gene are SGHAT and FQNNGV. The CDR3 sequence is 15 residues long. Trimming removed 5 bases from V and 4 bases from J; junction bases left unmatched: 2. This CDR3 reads CASSRLAGGYNEQFF. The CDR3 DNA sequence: TGTGCCAGCAGCCGACTAGCGGGGGGTTACAATGAGCAGTTCTTC.

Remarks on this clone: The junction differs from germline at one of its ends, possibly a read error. CDR3 nucleotide sequence: TGTTCCAGCACCACAGACGTGACCGGGGAGCTGTTTTTT. Translation gives CSSTTDVTGELFF. This chain connects TRBV7-9 to TRBJ2-2; D call uncertain. The CDR3 has 13 amino acids. From germline, CDR1 is SEHNR and CDR2 FQNEAQ (reference sequence). Filled out from reference TRBV7-9 and TRBJ2-2, the complete variable domain reads DTGVSQNPRHKITKRGQNVTFRCDPISEHNRLYWYRQTLGQGPEFLTYFQNEAQLEKSRLLSDRFSAERPKGSFSTLEIQRTEQGDSAMYLCSSTTDVTGELFFGEGSRLTVL.

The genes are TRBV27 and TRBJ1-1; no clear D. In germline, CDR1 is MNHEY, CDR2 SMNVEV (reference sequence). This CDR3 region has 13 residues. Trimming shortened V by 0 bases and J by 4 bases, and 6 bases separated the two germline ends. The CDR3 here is CASSLSGSTEAFF. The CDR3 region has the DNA TGTGCCAGCAGTTTATCGGGGAGCACTGAAGCTTTCTTT.

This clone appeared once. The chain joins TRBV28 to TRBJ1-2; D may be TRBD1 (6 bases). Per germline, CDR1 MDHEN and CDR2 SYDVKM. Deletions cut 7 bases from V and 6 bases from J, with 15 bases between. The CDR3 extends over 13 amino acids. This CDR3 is CASNVQGTDGYTF. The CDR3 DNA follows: TGTGCCAGCAATGTACAGGGAACGGATGGCTACACCTTC.

The CDR3 protein is CASSLSGRLGTEAFF. The CDR3 bases are TGTGCCAGCAGCTTATCAGGGCGACTGGGCACTGAAGCTTTCTTT. V gene TRBV7-3 combines with J gene TRBJ1-1; TRBD1 is a possible D gene (5 bases). V lost 2 bases, J lost 4 bases, and 14 bases lay in between. Germline loops: CDR1 SGHTA, CDR2 FQGTGA. This CDR3 has 15 amino acids.

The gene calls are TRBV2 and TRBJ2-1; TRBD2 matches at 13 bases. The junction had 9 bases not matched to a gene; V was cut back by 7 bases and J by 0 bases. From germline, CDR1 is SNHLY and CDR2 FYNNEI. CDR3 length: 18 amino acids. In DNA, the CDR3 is TGTGCCAGCACCCTGACTAGCGGGGGGCAGGTCTCCTACAATGAGCAGTTCTTC. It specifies CASTLTSGGQVSYNEQFF.

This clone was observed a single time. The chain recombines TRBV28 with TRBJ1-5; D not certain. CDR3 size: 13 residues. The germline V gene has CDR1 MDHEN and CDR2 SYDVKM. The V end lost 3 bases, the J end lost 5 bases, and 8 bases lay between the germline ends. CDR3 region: CASSFGSHQPQHF. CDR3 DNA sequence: TGTGCCAGCAGTTTCGGTTCCCATCAGCCCCAGCATTTT.

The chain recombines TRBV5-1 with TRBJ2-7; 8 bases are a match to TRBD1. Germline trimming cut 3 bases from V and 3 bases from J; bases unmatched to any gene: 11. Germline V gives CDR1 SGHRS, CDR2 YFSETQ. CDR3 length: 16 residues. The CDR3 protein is CASSSASGGVSYEQYF. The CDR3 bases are TGCGCCAGCAGCTCGGCCTCAGGGGGCGTGAGCTACGAGCAGTACTTC.

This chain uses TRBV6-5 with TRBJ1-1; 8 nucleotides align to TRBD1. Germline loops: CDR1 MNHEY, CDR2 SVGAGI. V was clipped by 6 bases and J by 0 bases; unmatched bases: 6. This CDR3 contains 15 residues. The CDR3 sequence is CASRKDRVLNTEAFF. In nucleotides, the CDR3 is TGTGCCAGCAGGAAGGACAGGGTTTTGAACACTGAAGCTTTCTTT.

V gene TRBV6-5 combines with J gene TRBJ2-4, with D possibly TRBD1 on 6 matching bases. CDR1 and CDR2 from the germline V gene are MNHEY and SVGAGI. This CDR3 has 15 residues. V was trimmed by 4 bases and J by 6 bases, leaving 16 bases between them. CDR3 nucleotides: TGTGCCAGCAGTTCCAACCGACAGGCTGGAAACATTCAGTACTTC. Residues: CASSSNRQAGNIQYF.

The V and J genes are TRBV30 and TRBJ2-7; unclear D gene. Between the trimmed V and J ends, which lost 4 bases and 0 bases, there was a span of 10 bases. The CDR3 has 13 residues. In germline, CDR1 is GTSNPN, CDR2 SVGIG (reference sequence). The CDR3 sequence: CAWIGQDSYEQYF. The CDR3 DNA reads TGTGCCTGGATTGGCCAGGACTCCTACGAGCAGTACTTC.

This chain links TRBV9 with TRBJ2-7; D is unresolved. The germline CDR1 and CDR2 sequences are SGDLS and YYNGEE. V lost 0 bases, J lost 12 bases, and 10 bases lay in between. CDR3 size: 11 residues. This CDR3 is CASSVGVMRYF. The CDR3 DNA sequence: TGTGCCAGCAGCGTAGGCGTAATGAGGTACTTC.

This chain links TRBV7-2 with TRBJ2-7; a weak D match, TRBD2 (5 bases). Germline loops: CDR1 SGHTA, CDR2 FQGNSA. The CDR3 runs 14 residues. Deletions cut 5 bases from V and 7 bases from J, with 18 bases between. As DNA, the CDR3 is TGTGCCAGCAGCCGGACGGGGAGTGGATTGGAGCAGTACTTC. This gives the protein CASSRTGSGLEQYF.